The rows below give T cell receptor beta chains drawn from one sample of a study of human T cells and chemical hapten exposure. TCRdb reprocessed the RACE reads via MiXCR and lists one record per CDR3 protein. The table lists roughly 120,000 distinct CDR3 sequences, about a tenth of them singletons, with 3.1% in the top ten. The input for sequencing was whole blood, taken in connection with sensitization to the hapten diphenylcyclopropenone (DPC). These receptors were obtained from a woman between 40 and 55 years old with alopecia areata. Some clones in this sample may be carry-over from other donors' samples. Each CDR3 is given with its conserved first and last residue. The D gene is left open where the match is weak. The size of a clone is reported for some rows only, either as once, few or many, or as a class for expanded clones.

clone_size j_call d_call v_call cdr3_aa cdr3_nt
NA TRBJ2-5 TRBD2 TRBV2 CASSESQRGGRETQYF TGTGCCAGCAGTGAAAGCCAGCGGGGGGGCCGAGAGACCCAGTACTTC
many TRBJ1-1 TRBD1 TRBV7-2 CASTGGTGAAEAFF TGTGCCAGCACCGGAGGGACAGGGGCCGCTGAAGCTTTCTTT
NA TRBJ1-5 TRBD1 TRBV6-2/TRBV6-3 CASSYSGTGVYSNQPQHF TGTGCCAGCAGTTACTCGGGGACAGGGGTTTACAGCAATCAGCCCCAGCATTTT
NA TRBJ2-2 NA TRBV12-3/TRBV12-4 CASFFGELFF TGTGCCAGCTTTTTCGGGGAGCTGTTTTTT
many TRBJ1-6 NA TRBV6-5 CASSSGSGPGNSPLHF TGTGCCAGCAGCTCTGGATCGGGTCCGGGTAATTCACCCCTCCACTTT
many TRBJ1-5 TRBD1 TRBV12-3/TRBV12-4 CASSQSGGTQPQHF TGTGCCAGCAGCCAGTCAGGGGGCACCCAGCCCCAGCATTTT
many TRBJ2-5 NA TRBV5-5 CASSFNRAIQETQYF TGTGCCAGCAGCTTCAACAGAGCCATCCAAGAGACCCAGTACTTC
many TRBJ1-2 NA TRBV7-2 CASSLGGAQGYTF TGTGCCAGCAGCTTAGGAGGGGCGCAGGGCTACACCTTC
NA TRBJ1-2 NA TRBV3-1 CASSQAAGPGYGYTF TGTGCCAGCAGCCAAGCGGCAGGTCCCGGCTATGGCTACACCTTC
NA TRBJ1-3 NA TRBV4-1 CASSQGYGVSGNTIYF TGCGCCAGCAGCCAAGGGTACGGGGTCTCTGGAAACACCATATATTTT
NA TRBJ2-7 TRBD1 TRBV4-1 CASSAVVGGASGEQYF TGCGCCAGCAGCGCAGTGGTAGGGGGCGCCTCTGGGGAGCAGTACTTC
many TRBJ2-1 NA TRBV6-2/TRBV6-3 CASSLDRRGQFF TGTGCCAGCAGTCTGGACAGAAGGGGGCAGTTCTTC
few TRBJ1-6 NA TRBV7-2 CASTPGGRVSASPLHF TGTGCCAGCACCCCGGGAGGGCGGGTTAGTGCTTCACCCCTCCACTTT
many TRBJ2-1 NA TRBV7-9 CASSSIMGVGQFF TGTGCCAGCAGCTCCATAATGGGGGTCGGGCAGTTCTTC
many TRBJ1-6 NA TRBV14 CASSQVGPRNSPLHF TGTGCCAGCAGCCAAGTCGGGCCGCGTAATTCACCCCTCCACTTT
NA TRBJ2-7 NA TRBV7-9 CAIVMTVPYEQYF TGTGCCATCGTTATGACAGTTCCCTACGAGCAGTACTTC
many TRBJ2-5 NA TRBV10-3 CAISDPPRETQYF TGTGCCATCAGTGACCCGCCGAGGGAGACCCAGTACTTC
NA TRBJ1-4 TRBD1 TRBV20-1 CSARPGQGAGTEKLFF TGCAGTGCCCGACCGGGACAGGGGGCTGGCACGGAAAAACTGTTTTTT
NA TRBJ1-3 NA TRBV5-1 CASSHQSSGNTIYF TGCGCCAGCAGTCACCAGTCCTCTGGAAACACCATATATTTT
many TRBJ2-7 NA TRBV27 CASSSTRLQFGFHEQYF TGTGCCAGCAGTTCCACAAGACTACAGTTCGGGTTCCACGAGCAGTACTTC
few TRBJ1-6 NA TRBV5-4 CASSLEPDTANSPLHF TGTGCCAGCAGCTTGGAACCCGATACGGCTAATTCACCCCTCCACTTT
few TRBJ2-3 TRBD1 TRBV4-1 CASSLHTGGSSTDTQYF TGCGCCAGCAGCCTCCATACAGGGGGGTCTAGCACAGATACGCAGTATTTT
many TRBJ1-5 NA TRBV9 CASSVDGINQPQHF TGTGCCAGCAGCGTAGATGGTATCAATCAGCCCCAGCATTTT
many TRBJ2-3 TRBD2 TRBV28 CASSFNPAGLAGSTDTQYF TGTGCCAGCAGTTTTAACCCGGCCGGGCTAGCGGGGAGCACAGATACGCAGTATTTT
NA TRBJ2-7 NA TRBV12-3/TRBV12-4 CASSPVVAYEQYF TGTGCCAGCAGCCCCGTGGTGGCCTACGAGCAGTACTTC
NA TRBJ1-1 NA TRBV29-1 CSSHLIPGPLNTEAFF TGCAGCTCCCATTTGATTCCGGGACCTCTGAACACTGAAGCTTTCTTT